This record looks at one TCR beta chain sequence and its context. Antigen unknown. The CDR3 extends over 15 amino acids. Per germline, CDR1 SGHNT and CDR2 YYREEE (reference sequence). Trimming cost V 0 bases and J 5 bases; bases outside gene matches: 5. Controls came from buffy coats of healthy blood donors. Original data processing: The detection floor for productive clonotype frequency was 2.59 x 10-5. Here immunoSEQ multiplex PCR was the method, and the copy in TCRdb shows in-frame clones only, minus some. V and J calls and clone size are as listed in that table; D and trimming were resolved from the DNA. Of about 30,000 clones listed, approximately 81% were seen once; the top ten hold 2.5% to 3%. The data derive from a study of STAT5B mutations in CD4+ large granular lymphocyte leukemia. Study outcomes and limitations: No patients shared main leukemic clonotypes, though about 26% appeared at low frequency elsewhere. 8/27 top patient clones versus 2/35 control clones were TRBV06-family.

The V call is TRBV5-4, the J call TRBJ2-7, with 10 bases fitting TRBD1. The sequenced sample consisted of CD4+ T cells from blood buffy coats. The receptor's source is a human donor in good health. CDR3 DNA sequence: TGTGCCAGCAGCTTGGGACAGGGGGCTTTCAACGAGCAGTACTTC. It translates to CASSLGQGAFNEQYF.